The T cell receptor (beta chain) described here comes from a study of blood T cell repertoires in COVID-19. Unmatched junction bases numbered 6, after V lost 6 bases and J lost 7 bases. The CDR3 extends over 14 amino acids. Germline V gives CDR1 SEHNR, CDR2 FQNEAQ (reference sequence). Assay used: immunoSEQ multiplex PCR; TCRdb lists only in-frame clones, some missing. The sample has around 110,000 clones, about nine tenths seen once; the top ten hold 1.8%. The rearrangement uses TRBV7-9 and TRBJ1-6, with TRBD1 matching over 7 bases. This receptor was taken from a human donor with active COVID-19. The donor label of this sample is uncertain. The material sequenced was peripheral blood. Written as DNA, the CDR3 is TGTGCCAGCAGTTCACAGGGGAACAATTCACCCCTCCACTTT. This sequence encodes CASSSQGNNSPLHF.